This T cell receptor beta chain is from a study of blood T cell repertoires in COVID-19. For the study at large: PBMCs, B-cell-depleted T cells, or T cells provided the cDNA or gDNA that made up the material.

Authors' methods: Amplified reference gene primers provided the basis for estimating nucleated cell counts. Using immunoSEQ multiplex PCR, the repertoire was profiled, and TCRdb retains in-frame clones only, with some absent. The V and J calls and clone size come from that table; D and trimming were worked out from the DNA. Of 440,000 or so clones detected, over 75% appear once; the ten largest clones hold less than 2%. The sample holds a few counts of this clone. This clonotype was obtained from a middle-aged woman with COVID-19, enrolled during active disease. Sequencing input: peripheral blood.

CDR3: CASPTLRGTDTQYF. As DNA, the CDR3 is TGCGCCAGCCCAACACTGCGGGGCACAGATACGCAGTATTTT. This chain links TRBV5-1 with TRBJ2-3; D is possibly TRBD2 (5 bases). Germline loops: CDR1 SGHRS, CDR2 YFSETQ. Deletions cut 7 bases from V and 1 base from J, with 13 bases between. CDR3 length equals 14 residues.